The clone carrying this T cell receptor beta chain was found a few times. This entry belongs to a study of cytomegalovirus exposure and HLA in healthy donors. Germline CDR1 is MNHEY and CDR2 is SVGAGI. CDR3 length: 13 amino acids. The V segment lost 9 bases and the J segment 10 bases; nucleotides outside the gene matches: 9. PCR involved 60 Vbeta and 13 Jbeta primers. Clones were read by immunoSEQ multiplex PCR, and TCRdb kept only the in-frame ones, dropping some. The table includes approximately 150,000 clones, roughly 72% detected once. The chain employs TRBV6-5 and TRBJ1-6; TRBD1 agrees at 7 bases. The sample consisted of PBMCs. The source of this sequence is a man aged 35-49 years in good health and CMV-seronegative. The CDR3 sequence: CASKTGTVSPLHF. In DNA, the CDR3 is TGTGCCAGTAAGACAGGGACAGTATCACCCCTCCACTTT.